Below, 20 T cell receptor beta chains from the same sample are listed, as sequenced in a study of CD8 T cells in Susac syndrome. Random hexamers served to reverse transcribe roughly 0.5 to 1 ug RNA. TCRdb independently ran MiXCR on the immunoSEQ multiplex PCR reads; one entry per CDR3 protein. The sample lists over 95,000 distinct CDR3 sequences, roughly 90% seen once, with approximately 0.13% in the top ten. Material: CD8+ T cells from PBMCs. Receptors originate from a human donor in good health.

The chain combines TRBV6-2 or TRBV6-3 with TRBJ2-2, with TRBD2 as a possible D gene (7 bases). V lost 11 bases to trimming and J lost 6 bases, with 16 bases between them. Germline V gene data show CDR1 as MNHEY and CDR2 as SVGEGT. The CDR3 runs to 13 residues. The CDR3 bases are TGTGCCGGGAGGGGGTCGGCCTCCGGGGAGCTGTTTTTT. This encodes CAGRGSASGELFF.

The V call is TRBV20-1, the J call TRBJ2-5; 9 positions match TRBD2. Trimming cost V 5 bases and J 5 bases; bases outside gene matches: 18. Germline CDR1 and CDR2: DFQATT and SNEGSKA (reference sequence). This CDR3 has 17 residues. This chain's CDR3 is CSARAGASGDLGETQYF. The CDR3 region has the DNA TGCAGTGCTCGGGCCGGGGCTAGCGGGGATCTGGGGGAGACCCAGTACTTC.

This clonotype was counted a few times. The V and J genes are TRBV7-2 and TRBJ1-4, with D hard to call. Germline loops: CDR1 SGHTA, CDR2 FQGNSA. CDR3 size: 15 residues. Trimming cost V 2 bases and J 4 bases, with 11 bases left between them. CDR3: CASSLRSFGNEKLFF. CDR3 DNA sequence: TGTGCCAGCAGCTTACGTTCGTTCGGTAATGAAAAACTGTTTTTT.

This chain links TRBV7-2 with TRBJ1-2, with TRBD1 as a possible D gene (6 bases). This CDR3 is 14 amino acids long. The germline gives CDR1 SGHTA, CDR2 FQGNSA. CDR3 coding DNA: TGTGTCGGGAAGGGGGGGAGGATCGCCTATGGCTACACCTTC. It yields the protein CVGKGGRIAYGYTF.

This CDR3 reads CASCQWGYLYEQYF. The CDR3 DNA reads TGTGCCAGCTGCCAGTGGGGTTACCTCTACGAGCAGTACTTC. The J gene is TRBJ2-7, the V gene TRBV6-2 or TRBV6-3; D not certain. The V and J ends lost 8 bases and 3 bases respectively, with 17 bases between them. Germline-derived CDR1 and CDR2 are MNHEY and SVGEGT. There are 14 residues in the CDR3.

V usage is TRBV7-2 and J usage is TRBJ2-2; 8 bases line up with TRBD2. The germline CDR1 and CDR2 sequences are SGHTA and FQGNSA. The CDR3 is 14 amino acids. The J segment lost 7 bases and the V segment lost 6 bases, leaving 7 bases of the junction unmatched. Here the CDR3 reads CASSVQRGIGELFF. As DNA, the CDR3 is TGTGCCAGCAGTGTCCAGCGGGGGATCGGGGAGCTGTTTTTT.

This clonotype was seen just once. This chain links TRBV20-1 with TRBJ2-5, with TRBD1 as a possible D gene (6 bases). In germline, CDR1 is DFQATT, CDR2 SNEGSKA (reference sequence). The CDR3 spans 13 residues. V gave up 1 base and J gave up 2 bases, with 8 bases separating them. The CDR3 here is CSARGTVQETQYF. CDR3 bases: TGCAGTGCTAGAGGGACAGTACAAGAGACCCAGTACTTC.

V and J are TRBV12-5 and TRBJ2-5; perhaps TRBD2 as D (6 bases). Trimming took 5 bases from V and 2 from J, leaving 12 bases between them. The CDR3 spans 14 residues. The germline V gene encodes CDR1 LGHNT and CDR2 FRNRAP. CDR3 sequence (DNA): TGTGCTAGTGGTCCCCTGGGGGGACAAGAGACCCAGTACTTC. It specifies CASGPLGGQETQYF.

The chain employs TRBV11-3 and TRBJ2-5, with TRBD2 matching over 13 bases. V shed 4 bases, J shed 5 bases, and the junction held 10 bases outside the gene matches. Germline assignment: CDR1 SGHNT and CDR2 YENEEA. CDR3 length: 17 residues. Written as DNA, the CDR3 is TGTGCCAGCAGCTCGGGACTAGCGGGGAGGCGCGAGGAGACCCAGTACTTC. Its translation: CASSSGLAGRREETQYF.

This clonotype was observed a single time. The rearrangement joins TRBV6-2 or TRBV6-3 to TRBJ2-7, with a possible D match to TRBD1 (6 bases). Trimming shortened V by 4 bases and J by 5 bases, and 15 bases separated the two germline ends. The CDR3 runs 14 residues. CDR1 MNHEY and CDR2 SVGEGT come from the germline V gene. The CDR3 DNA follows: TGTGCCAGCAGTTTAACAGGGATCTGGGACGAGCAGTACTTC. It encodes CASSLTGIWDEQYF.

CDR3 in amino acids: CASSYRDRGYEQYF. For the CDR3, the DNA is TGTGCCAGCAGTTACCGGGACAGGGGATACGAGCAGTACTTC. The chain is built from TRBV6-5 and TRBJ2-7; TRBD1 matches at 10 bases. V was pared by 2 bases and J by 4 bases, with 2 bases of the junction left unmatched. The germline V gene encodes CDR1 MNHEY and CDR2 SVGAGI. The CDR3 has 14 residues.

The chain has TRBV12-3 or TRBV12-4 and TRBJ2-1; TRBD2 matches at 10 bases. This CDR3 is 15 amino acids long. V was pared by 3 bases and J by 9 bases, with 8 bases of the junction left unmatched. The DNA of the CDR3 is TGTGCCAGCAGTTTGGGGCTAGCGGGGGTGAGTGAGCAGTTCTTC. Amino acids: CASSLGLAGVSEQFF.

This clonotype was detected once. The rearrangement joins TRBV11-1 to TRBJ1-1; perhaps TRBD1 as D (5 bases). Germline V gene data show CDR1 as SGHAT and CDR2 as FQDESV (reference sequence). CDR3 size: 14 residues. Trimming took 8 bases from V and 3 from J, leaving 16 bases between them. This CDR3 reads CASAPPGGHTEAFF. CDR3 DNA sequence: TGTGCCAGCGCACCGCCGGGGGGACACACTGAAGCTTTCTTT. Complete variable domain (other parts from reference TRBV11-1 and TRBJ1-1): EAEVAQSPRYKITEKSQAVAFWCDPISGHATLYWYRQILGQGPELLVQFQDESVVDDSQLPKDRFSAERLKGVDSTLKIQPAELGDSAMYLCASAPPGGHTEAFFGQGTRLTVV.

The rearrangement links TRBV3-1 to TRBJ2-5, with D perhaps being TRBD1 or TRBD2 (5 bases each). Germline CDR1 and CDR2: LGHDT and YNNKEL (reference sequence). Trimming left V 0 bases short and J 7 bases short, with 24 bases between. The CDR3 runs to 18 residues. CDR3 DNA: TGTGCCAGCAGCCAAGATTTAACGTTCGGGACCACCTCGGGGACCCAGTACTTC. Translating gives CASSQDLTFGTTSGTQYF.

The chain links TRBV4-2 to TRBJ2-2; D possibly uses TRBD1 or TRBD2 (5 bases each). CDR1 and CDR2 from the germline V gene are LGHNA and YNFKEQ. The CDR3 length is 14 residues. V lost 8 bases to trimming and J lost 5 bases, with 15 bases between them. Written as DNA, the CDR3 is TGTGCCAGCCAAGGCCTAGCAGGGACCGGGGAGCTGTTTTTT. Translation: CASQGLAGTGELFF.

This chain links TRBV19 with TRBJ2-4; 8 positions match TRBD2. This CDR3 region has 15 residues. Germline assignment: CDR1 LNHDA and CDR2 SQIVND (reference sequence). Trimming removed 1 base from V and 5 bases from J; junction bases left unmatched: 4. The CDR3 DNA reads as TGTGCCAGTAGTATAGGTAGCGGGGCTCAAAACATTCAGTACTTC. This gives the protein CASSIGSGAQNIQYF.

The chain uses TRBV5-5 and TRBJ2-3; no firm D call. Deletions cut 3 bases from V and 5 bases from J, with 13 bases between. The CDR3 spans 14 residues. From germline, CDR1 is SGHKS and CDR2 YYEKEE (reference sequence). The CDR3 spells CASSSRTAKDTQYF. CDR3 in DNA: TGTGCCAGCAGCTCAAGAACAGCTAAAGATACGCAGTATTTT.

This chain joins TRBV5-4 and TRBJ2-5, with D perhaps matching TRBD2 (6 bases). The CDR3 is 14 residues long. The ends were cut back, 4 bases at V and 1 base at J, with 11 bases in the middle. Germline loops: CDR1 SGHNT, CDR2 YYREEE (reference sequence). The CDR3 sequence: CASSEGLAQETQYF. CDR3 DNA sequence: TGTGCCAGCAGCGAGGGACTCGCCCAAGAGACCCAGTACTTC.

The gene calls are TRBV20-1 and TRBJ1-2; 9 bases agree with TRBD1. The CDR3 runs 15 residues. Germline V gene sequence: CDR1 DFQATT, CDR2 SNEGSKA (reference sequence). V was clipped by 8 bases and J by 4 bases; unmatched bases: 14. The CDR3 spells CSPMGQGQGGYGYTF. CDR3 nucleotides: TGCAGTCCTATGGGACAGGGCCAAGGAGGCTATGGCTACACCTTC.

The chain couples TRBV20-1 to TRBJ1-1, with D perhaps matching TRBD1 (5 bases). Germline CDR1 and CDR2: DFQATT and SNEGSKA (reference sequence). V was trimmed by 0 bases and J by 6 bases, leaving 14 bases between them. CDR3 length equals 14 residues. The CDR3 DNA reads TGCAGTGCTAGAGATCTTCGGGGGGGGGCTGAAGCTTTCTTT. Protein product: CSARDLRGGAEAFF.